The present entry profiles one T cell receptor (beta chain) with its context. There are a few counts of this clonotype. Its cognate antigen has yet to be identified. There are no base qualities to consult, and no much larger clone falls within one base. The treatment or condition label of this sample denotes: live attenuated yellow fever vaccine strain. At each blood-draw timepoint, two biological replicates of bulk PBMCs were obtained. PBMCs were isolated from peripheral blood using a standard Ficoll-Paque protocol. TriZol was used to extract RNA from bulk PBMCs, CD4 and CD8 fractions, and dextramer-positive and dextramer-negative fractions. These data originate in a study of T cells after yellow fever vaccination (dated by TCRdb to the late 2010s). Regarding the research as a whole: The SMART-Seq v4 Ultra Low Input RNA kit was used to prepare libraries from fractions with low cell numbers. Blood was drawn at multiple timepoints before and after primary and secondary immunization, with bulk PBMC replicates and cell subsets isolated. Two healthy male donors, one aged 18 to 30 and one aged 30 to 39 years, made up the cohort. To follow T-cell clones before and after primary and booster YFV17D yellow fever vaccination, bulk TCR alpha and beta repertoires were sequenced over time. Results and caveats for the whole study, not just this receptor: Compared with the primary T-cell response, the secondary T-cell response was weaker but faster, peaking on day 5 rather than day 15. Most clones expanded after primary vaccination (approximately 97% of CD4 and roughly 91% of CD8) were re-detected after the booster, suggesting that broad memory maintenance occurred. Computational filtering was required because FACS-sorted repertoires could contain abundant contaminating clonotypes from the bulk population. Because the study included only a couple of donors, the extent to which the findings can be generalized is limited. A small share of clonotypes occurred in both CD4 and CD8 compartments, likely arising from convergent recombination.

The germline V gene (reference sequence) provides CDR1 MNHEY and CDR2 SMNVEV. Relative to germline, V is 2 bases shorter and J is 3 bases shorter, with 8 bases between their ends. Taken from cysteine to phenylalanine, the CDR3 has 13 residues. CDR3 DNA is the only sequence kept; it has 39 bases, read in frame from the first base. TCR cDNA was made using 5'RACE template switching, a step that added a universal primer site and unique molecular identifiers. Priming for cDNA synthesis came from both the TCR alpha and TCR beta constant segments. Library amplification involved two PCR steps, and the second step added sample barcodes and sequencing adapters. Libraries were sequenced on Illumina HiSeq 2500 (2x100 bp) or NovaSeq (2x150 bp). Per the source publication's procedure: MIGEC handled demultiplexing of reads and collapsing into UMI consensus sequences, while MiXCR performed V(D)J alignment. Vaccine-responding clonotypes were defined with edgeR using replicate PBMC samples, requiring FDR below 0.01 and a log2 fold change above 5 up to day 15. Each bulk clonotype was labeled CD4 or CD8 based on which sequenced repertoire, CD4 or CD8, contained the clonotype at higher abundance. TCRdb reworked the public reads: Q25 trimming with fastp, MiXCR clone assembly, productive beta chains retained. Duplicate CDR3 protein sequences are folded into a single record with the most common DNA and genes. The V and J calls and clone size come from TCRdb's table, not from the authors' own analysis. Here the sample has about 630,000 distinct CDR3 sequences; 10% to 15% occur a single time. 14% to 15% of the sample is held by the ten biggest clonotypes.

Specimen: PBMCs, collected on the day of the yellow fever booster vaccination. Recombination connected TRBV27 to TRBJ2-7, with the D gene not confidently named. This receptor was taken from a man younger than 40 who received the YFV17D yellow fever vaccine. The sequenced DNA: TGTGCCAGCAGTTTAATATGGGGCTACGAGCAGTACTTC. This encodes CASSLIWGYEQYF.